These 21 T cell receptor beta chains originate from one sample sequenced in a study of blood T cell repertoires in COVID-19. Sequencing was performed with immunoSEQ multiplex PCR; in TCRdb, only in-frame clones are kept and a portion is missing. The sample carries over 250,000 clones, around four fifths recorded once. The sequenced sample was peripheral blood. These receptors all stem from a woman aged 45-65 years who had recovered from COVID-19.

This clone has ten or more counts. CDR3 in DNA: TGTGCCAGCAGTGACGTGCGGATTTTAAGCAATCAGCCCCAGCATTTT. This sequence encodes CASSDVRILSNQPQHF. The chain employs TRBV6-8 and TRBJ1-5; D is uncertain. The length of the CDR3 is 16 residues. CDR1 MNHGY and CDR2 SAAAGT come from the germline V gene. V was pared by 5 bases and J by 1 base, with 15 bases between.

The J gene is TRBJ2-7, the V gene TRBV7-9; 7 bases align to TRBD1. CDR1 and CDR2 (germline): SEHNR, FQNEAQ (reference sequence). The V and J ends lost 5 bases and 5 bases, in that order; junction bases with no gene match: 6. The CDR3 is 13 residues long. The DNA for the CDR3 is TGTGCCAGCAGCCTGACAGGGCCCCACGAGCAGTACTTC. Protein: CASSLTGPHEQYF. Variable domain in full (rest from reference TRBV7-9 and TRBJ2-7): DTGVSQNPRHKITKRGQNVTFRCDPISEHNRLYWYRQTLGQGPEFLTYFQNEAQLEKSRLLSDRFSAERPKGSFSTLEIQRTEQGDSAMYLCASSLTGPHEQYFGPGTRLTVT.

This clone was counted between two and nine times. The chain uses TRBV18 and TRBJ2-1; 8 bases match TRBD1. V shed 6 bases, J shed 7 bases, and the junction held 5 bases outside the gene matches. Germline V gene lookup returns CDR1 KGHSH and CDR2 LQKENI. CDR3 length equals 13 residues. The CDR3 DNA follows: TGTGCCAGCTCTTCGGACAGGGATAATGAGCAGTTCTTC. Protein: CASSSDRDNEQFF.

The chain carries TRBV15 and TRBJ2-1, with 13 positions matching TRBD2. The V gene end was trimmed by 2 bases and the J gene end by 1 base; junction bases not matched to a gene: 8. Per germline, CDR1 LNHNV and CDR2 YYDKDF (reference sequence). This CDR3 is 19 amino acids long. The CDR3 DNA follows: TGTGCCACCAGCAGAACACCGGGACTAGCGGGGAGATCCTACAATGAGCAGTTCTTC. Its protein product is CATSRTPGLAGRSYNEQFF.

This clone has a single count. This chain links TRBV7-9 with TRBJ2-1; 10 bases match TRBD2. Germline assignment: CDR1 SEHNR and CDR2 FQNEAQ (reference sequence). The CDR3 has 15 amino acids. Trimming removed 4 bases from V and 6 bases from J; junction bases left unmatched: 6. CDR3 sequence: CASSSGLADLNEQFF. CDR3 DNA sequence: TGTGCCAGCAGCTCCGGACTAGCGGACCTCAATGAGCAGTTCTTC.

This clone was seen once. The chain carries TRBV9 and TRBJ2-7; D is unclear. Germline assignment: CDR1 SGDLS and CDR2 YYNGEE. Trimming shortened V by 0 bases and J by 6 bases, and 13 bases separated the two germline ends. This CDR3 region has 14 residues. The CDR3 DNA follows: TGTGCCAGCAGCGTAGGCGGCTCCTTAACCGAGCAGTACTTC. Its protein is CASSVGGSLTEQYF. The full variable domain, with the rest looked up from reference TRBV9 and TRBJ2-7, is DSGVTQTPKHLITATGQRVTLRCSPRSGDLSVYWYQQSLDQGLQFLIQYYNGEERAKGNILERFSAQQFPDLHSELNLSSLELGDSALYFCASSVGGSLTEQYFGPGTRLTVT.

The chain combines TRBV5-1 with TRBJ2-7, with 12 bases that match TRBD2. The germline V gene has CDR1 SGHRS and CDR2 YFSETQ. This CDR3 spans 17 amino acids. With V trimmed by 0 bases and J by 2 bases, 6 bases remained unmatched. The CDR3 DNA sequence: TGCGCCAGCAGCTTGGCACTAGCGGGAGGCACCCCCTACGAGCAGTACTTC. Its protein is CASSLALAGGTPYEQYF. Full variable domain (outside the CDR3, taken from reference TRBV5-1 and TRBJ2-7): KAGVTQTPRYLIKTRGQQVTLSCSPISGHRSVSWYQQTPGQGLQFLFEYFSETQRNKGNFPGRFSGRQFSNSRSEMNVSTLELGDSALYLCASSLALAGGTPYEQYFGPGTRLTVT.

V is TRBV3-1 (or the pseudogene TRBV3-2) and J is TRBJ2-1; 7 nucleotides line up with TRBD2. CDR1 and CDR2 (germline): LGHDT, YNNKEL (reference sequence). The CDR3 has 18 residues. Trimming took 0 bases from V and 4 from J; bases not matched to a gene: 12. Here the CDR3 DNA reads TGTGCCAGCAGCCAAGAGGCCCCAACTAGCGTAATTTACAATGAGCAGTTCTTC. Amino acids: CASSQEAPTSVIYNEQFF.

This clone was seen just once. This sequence joins TRBV18 and TRBJ2-7; 7 positions agree with TRBD1. The germline gives CDR1 KGHSH, CDR2 LQKENI. This CDR3 contains 14 residues. J gave up 2 bases and V 6 bases, and 7 bases lay outside the gene matches. This chain's CDR3 is CASSNDRATYEQYF. The CDR3 region has the DNA TGTGCCAGCTCCAACGACAGGGCCACCTACGAGCAGTACTTC.

The chain couples TRBV18 to TRBJ2-1; the match to TRBD1 covers 8 bases. Germline CDR1 KGHSH, CDR2 LQKENI. The junction had 9 bases not matched to a gene; V was cut back by 0 bases and J by 8 bases. The CDR3 loop spans 16 amino acids. The CDR3 region has the DNA TGTGCCAGCTCACCACCTACCTCCCAGGGGGCCTATGAGCAGTTCTTC. Its translation is CASSPPTSQGAYEQFF.

The chain employs TRBV13 and TRBJ2-5; no clear D gene. This CDR3 has 12 residues. Germline CDR1 is PRHDT and CDR2 is FYEKMQ (reference sequence). V gave up 4 bases and J gave up 5 bases, with 8 bases separating them. As DNA, the CDR3 is TGTGCCAGCAGCTCCCTCGCGGAGACCCAGTACTTC. Its protein product is CASSSLAETQYF. The entire variable domain, with the rest obtained from reference TRBV13 and TRBJ2-5, is as follows: AAGVIQSPRHLIKEKRETATLKCYPIPRHDTVYWYQQGPGQDPQFLISFYEKMQSDKGSIPDRFSAQQFSDYHSELNMSSLELGDSALYFCASSSLAETQYFGPGTRLLVL.

This rearrangement joins TRBV9 to TRBJ1-1, with no clear D. Germline-derived CDR1 and CDR2 are SGDLS and YYNGEE. There are 11 residues in the CDR3. With 4 bases removed from V and 7 bases from J, the gap between germline ends came to 8 bases. This chain's CDR3 is CASSPVNEAFF. The CDR3 DNA reads as TGTGCCAGCAGCCCGGTCAATGAAGCTTTCTTT.

The V gene is TRBV4-3, the J gene TRBJ1-1; TRBD1 aligns across 8 bases. CDR1 LGHNA and CDR2 YSLEER come from the germline V gene. The CDR3 sequence is 16 residues long. J lost 2 bases, V lost 4 bases, and 9 bases had no gene match. CDR3 sequence: CASSRSPGQGNTEAFF. DNA for the CDR3: TGCGCCAGCAGCCGCTCCCCCGGACAGGGCAACACTGAAGCTTTCTTT.

This clone has only one observation. The V and J genes are TRBV27 and TRBJ1-5; 9 nucleotides line up with TRBD1. The J segment lost 0 bases and the V segment lost 6 bases, leaving 3 bases of the junction unmatched. Germline CDR1 reads MNHEY; CDR2 reads SMNVEV (reference sequence). This CDR3 comprises 15 residues. CDR3 region: CASRMTGGSNQPQHF. CDR3 bases: TGTGCCAGCAGGATGACAGGGGGTAGCAATCAGCCCCAGCATTTT.

The J gene is TRBJ2-7, the V gene TRBV7-2; 11 nucleotides match TRBD1. V trimming: 5 bases; J trimming: 6 bases; junction bases outside the gene matches: 6. The CDR3 is made up of 14 amino acids. From germline, CDR1 is SGHTA and CDR2 FQGNSA. As DNA, the CDR3 is TGTGCCAGCAGCATCGGGGGACAGGGGGGCGAGCAGTACTTC. Translating it yields CASSIGGQGGEQYF. The whole variable domain, remainder taken from reference TRBV7-2 and TRBJ2-7, is GAGVSQSPSNKVTEKGKDVELRCDPISGHTALYWYRQSLGQGLEFLIYFQGNSAPDKSGLPSDRFSAERTGGSVSTLTIQRTQQEDSAVYLCASSIGGQGGEQYFGPGTRLTVT.

As to this clone: Other DNA sequences from this sample encode an identical CDR3 as well. The chain joins TRBV5-5 to TRBJ2-2; TRBD1 might be the D (6 bases). The germline V gene has CDR1 SGHKS and CDR2 YYEKEE (reference sequence). This CDR3 is 17 amino acids long. The V end lost 1 base, the J end lost 2 bases, and 15 bases lay between the germline ends. As DNA, the CDR3 is TGTGCCAGCAGCTTGCGGCGAGACAGGATTAACACCGGGGAGCTGTTTTTT. This gives the protein CASSLRRDRINTGELFF.

CDR3 residues: CATSDDRVTEAFF. The CDR3 coding sequence is TGTGCCACCAGTGATGACAGGGTAACTGAAGCTTTCTTT. The chain joins TRBV24-1 to TRBJ1-1; 7 positions agree with TRBD1. This CDR3 region has 13 residues. Per germline, CDR1 KGHDR and CDR2 SFDVKD. The V and J ends lost 3 bases and 5 bases, in that order; junction bases with no gene match: 2.

V and J are TRBV28 and TRBJ2-4, with 7 bases aligning to TRBD1. Per the germline V gene, CDR1 is MDHEN and CDR2 is SYDVKM. The length of the CDR3 is 13 residues. Losses at the gene ends were 6 bases for V and 6 bases for J; bases not matched to a gene: 5. DNA of the CDR3: TGTGCCAGCAGCCCGGGACAGTCAAACATTCAGTACTTC. Translation gives CASSPGQSNIQYF.

The chain has TRBV6-6 and TRBJ1-1; the D is unclear. V was trimmed by 10 bases and J by 5 bases, leaving 20 bases between them. This CDR3 comprises 14 residues. Per the germline V gene, CDR1 is MNHNY and CDR2 is SVGAGI (reference sequence). The CDR3 sequence is CATRPAGVETEAFF. The CDR3 nucleotides read TGTGCCACACGCCCGGCGGGTGTGGAAACTGAAGCTTTCTTT.

The chain combines TRBV2 with TRBJ2-7; 8 nucleotides match TRBD2. CDR3 length equals 15 residues. Trimming took 6 bases from V and 2 from J; bases not matched to a gene: 9. The germline V gene encodes CDR1 SNHLY and CDR2 FYNNEI. This CDR3 is CASRPSTSAPYEQYF. The DNA of the CDR3 is TGTGCCAGCAGACCCTCGACTAGCGCTCCCTACGAGCAGTACTTC.

This clone was counted between two and nine times. The same CDR3 arises from other DNA sequences in this sample as well. This rearrangement joins TRBV6-1 to TRBJ2-3, with TRBD2 matching over 12 bases. The CDR3 spans 15 residues. Germline V gives CDR1 MNHNS, CDR2 SASEGT. V shed 2 bases and J 4 bases; nucleotides not matched to a gene: 1. The CDR3: CASSELAGGPDTQYF. The DNA of the CDR3 is TGTGCCAGCAGTGAACTAGCGGGAGGGCCAGATACGCAGTATTTT.